The TCR beta chain described here comes from a study of blood T cell repertoires in COVID-19. Study in general: The United States, Italy and Spain supplied acute and convalescent COVID-19 samples. Sample material is recorded as cDNA or gDNA derived from T cells, B-cell-depleted T cells, or PBMCs.

V lost 5 bases and J 6 bases, leaving 11 bases between the germline ends. The CDR3 sequence is 13 residues long. CDR1 MDHEN and CDR2 SYDVKM come from the germline V gene. Profiling relied on immunoSEQ multiplex PCR, and the TCRdb table lists in-frame clones only, not all of them. In the table there are roughly 240,000 clones, about 84% of which are singletons. The chain has TRBV28 and TRBJ1-5; D is unresolved. The sample consisted of peripheral blood. The TCR comes from a woman of 80 years or more with COVID-19, enrolled during active disease. Here the CDR3 DNA reads TGTGCCAGCAGTCCCCCGGGATTTCAGCCCCAGCATTTT. Translated, it gives CASSPPGFQPQHF.